This entry is about one TCR beta chain. Its antigen remains unknown. The sample is drawn from a study of response to subunit inactivated influenza vaccine. Findings of the study overall: There was a suggestion from the authors that each seasonal influenza vaccination recruits few new T cells.

V shed 0 bases and J shed 10 bases, with 10 bases lying between them. Germline lookup yields CDR1 MNHNS and CDR2 SASEGT. This CDR3 has 13 residues. TCRdb recomputed calls from the RT-PCR reads with MiXCR, one row per CDR3 protein. The table shows 750,000 to 850,000 distinct CDR3 sequences, with 15% to 20% occurring only once. The receptor was derived from a man aged 50-59 years who received an inactivated influenza vaccine. The starting material was PBMCs from blood, obtained roughly 5 days after vaccination. The chain is built from TRBV6-1 and TRBJ2-1, with D perhaps matching TRBD1 (5 bases). The CDR3 DNA is TGTGCCAGCAGTGAAGCCACAGGCCGCGAGCAGTTCTTC. Encoded protein: CASSEATGREQFF.